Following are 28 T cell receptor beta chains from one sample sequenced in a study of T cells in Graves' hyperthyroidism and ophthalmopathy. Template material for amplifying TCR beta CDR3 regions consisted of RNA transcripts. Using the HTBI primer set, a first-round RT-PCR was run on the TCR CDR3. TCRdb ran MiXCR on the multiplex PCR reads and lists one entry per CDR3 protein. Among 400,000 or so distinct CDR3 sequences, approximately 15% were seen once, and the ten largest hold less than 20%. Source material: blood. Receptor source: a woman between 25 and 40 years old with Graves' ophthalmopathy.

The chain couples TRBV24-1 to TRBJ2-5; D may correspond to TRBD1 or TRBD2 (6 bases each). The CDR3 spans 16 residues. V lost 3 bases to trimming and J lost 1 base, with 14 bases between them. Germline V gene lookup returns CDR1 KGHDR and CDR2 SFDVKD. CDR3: CATSDLTGGPQETQYF. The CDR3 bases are TGTGCCACCAGTGATCTAACCGGGGGCCCCCAAGAGACCCAGTACTTC.

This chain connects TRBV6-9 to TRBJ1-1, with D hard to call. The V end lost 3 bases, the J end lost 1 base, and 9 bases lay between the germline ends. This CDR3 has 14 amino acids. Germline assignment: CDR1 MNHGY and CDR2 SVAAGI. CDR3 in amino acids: CASSYTYRNTEAFF. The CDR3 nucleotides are TGTGCCAGCAGTTACACGTACAGGAACACTGAAGCTTTCTTT.

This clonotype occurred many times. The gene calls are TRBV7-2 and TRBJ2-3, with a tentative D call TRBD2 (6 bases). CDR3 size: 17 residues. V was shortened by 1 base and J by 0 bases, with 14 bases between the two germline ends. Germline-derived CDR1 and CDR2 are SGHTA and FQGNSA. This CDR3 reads CASSLGPRGTSTDTQYF. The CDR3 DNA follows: TGTGCCAGCAGCTTAGGGCCTCGCGGGACCAGCACAGATACGCAGTATTTT. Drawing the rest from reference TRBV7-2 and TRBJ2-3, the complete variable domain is GAGVSQSPSNKVTEKGKDVELRCDPISGHTALYWYRQSLGQGLEFLIYFQGNSAPDKSGLPSDRFSAERTGGSVSTLTIQRTQQEDSAVYLCASSLGPRGTSTDTQYFGPGTRLTVL.

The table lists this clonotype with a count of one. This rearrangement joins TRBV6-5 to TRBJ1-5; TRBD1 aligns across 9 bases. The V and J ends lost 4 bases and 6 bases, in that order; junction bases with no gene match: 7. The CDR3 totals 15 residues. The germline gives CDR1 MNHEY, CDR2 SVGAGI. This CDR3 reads CASSSDRGTSQPQHF. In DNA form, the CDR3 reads TGTGCCAGCAGTTCGGACAGGGGAACCAGTCAGCCCCAGCATTTT.

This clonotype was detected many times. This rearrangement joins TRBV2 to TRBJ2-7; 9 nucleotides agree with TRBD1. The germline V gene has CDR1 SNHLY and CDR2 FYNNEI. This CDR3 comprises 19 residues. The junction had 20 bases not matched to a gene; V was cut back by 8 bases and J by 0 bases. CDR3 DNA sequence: TGTGCCAGCCGGACCCCTGAGGACAGGGGCCCCCTATCCTCCTACGAGCAGTACTTC. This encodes CASRTPEDRGPLSSYEQYF.

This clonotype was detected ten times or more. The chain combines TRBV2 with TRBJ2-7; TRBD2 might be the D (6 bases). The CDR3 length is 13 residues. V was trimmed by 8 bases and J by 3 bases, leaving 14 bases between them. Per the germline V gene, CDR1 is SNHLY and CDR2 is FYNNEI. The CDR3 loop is CASEEGGDYEQYF. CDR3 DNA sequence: TGTGCCAGCGAGGAGGGTGGGGACTACGAGCAGTACTTC.

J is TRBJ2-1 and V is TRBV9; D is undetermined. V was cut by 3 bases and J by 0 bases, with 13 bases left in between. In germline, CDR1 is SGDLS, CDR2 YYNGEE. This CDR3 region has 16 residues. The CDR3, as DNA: TGTGCCAGCAGCGACAGTGAAGTGAGCTCCTACAATGAGCAGTTCTTC. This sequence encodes CASSDSEVSSYNEQFF.

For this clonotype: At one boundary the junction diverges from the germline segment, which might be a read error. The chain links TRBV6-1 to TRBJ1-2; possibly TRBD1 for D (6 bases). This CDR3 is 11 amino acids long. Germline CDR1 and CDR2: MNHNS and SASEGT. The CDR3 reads CASSEEIQGQF. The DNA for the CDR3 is TGTGCCAGCAGTGAAGAAATCCAGGGGCAATTC.

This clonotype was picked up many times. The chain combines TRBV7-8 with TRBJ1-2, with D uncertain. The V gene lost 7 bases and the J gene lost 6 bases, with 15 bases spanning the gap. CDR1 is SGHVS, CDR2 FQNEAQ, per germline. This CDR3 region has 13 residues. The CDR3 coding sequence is TGTGCCAGCACCCCACTCCATGGGAATGGCTACACCTTC. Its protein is CASTPLHGNGYTF.

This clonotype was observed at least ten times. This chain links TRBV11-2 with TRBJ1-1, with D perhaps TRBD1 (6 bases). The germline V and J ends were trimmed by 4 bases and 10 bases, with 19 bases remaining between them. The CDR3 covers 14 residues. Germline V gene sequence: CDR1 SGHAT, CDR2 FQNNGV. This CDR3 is CASSYAKAGVLAFF. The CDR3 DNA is TGTGCCAGCAGCTACGCGAAAGCAGGGGTTTTAGCTTTCTTT.

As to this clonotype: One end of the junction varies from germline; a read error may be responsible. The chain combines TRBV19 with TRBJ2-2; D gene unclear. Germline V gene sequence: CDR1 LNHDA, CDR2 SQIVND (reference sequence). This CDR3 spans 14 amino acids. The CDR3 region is CVSSHNPNTGELFF. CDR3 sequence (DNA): TGTGTCAGTAGCCATAACCCGAACACCGGGGAGCTGTTTTTT.

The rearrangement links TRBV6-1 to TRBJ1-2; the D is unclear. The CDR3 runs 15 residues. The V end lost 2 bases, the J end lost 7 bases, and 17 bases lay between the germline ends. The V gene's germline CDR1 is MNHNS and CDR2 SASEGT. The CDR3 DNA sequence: TGTGCCAGCAGTGAAAGTGGTAGGGTGTTACGTGGCTACACCTTC. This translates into CASSESGRVLRGYTF.

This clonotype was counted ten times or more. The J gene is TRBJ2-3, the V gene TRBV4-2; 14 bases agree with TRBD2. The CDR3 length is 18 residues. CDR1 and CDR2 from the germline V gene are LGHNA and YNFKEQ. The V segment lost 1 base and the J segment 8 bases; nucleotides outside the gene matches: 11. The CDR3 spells CASSQAGTSGGMKGTQYF. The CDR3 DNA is TGTGCCAGCAGCCAAGCCGGGACTAGCGGGGGAATGAAAGGTACGCAGTATTTT.

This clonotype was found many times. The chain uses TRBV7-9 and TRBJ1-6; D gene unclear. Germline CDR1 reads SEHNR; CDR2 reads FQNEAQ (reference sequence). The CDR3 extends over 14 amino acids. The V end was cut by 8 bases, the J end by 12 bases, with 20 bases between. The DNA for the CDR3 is TGTGCCAGCCTTGGAGTGGACCCCGAAGGACCCCTCCACTTT. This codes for CASLGVDPEGPLHF.

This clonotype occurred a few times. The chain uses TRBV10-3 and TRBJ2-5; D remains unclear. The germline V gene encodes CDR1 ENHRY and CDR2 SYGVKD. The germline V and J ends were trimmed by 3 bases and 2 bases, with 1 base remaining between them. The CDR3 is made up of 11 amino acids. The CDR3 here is CAISEQETQYF. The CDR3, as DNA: TGTGCCATCAGTGAACAAGAGACCCAGTACTTC.

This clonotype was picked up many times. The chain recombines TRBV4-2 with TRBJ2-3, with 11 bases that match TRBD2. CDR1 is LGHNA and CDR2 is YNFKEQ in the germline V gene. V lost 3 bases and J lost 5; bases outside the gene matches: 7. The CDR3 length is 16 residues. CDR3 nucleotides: TGTGCCAGCAGCCAGATTAGCGGGGGGGCTGGAGATACGCAGTATTTT. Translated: CASSQISGGAGDTQYF.

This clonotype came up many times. CDR3 loop: CASSPGTSGATGELFF. The CDR3 bases are TGTGCCAGCAGTCCAGGGACTAGCGGGGCGACCGGGGAGCTGTTTTTT. The rearrangement uses TRBV2 and TRBJ2-2, with 13 bases identical to TRBD2. Germline trimming cut 5 bases from V and 5 bases from J; bases unmatched to any gene: 5. The CDR3 covers 16 residues. Per the germline V gene, CDR1 is SNHLY and CDR2 is FYNNEI. Drawing the rest from reference TRBV2 and TRBJ2-2, the complete variable domain is EPEVTQTPSHQVTQMGQEVILRCVPISNHLYFYWYRQILGQKVEFLVSFYNNEISEKSEIFDDQFSVERPDGSNFTLKIRSTKLEDSAMYFCASSPGTSGATGELFFGEGSRLTVL.

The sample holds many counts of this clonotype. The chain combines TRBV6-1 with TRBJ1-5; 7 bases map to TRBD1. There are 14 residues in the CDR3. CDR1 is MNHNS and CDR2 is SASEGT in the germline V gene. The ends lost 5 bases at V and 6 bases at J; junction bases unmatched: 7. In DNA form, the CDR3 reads TGTGCCAGCAGTTTTCCAGGGGGAGGTCAGCCCCAGCATTTT. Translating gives CASSFPGGGQPQHF.

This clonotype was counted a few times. The CDR3 is CATSLPRTGTGNTDTQYF. The CDR3 nucleotides are TGTGCCACCAGTTTACCCAGGACCGGGACAGGGAACACAGATACGCAGTATTTT. The chain carries TRBV24-1 and TRBJ2-3; 9 bases agree with TRBD1. Germline CDR1 and CDR2: KGHDR and SFDVKD. V lost 6 bases and J lost 2; bases outside the gene matches: 14. The CDR3 runs 18 residues.

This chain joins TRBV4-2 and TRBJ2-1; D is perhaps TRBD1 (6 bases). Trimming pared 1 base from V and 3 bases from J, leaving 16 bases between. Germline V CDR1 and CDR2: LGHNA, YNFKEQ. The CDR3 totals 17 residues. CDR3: CASSQVRGWGHYNEQFF. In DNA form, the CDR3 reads TGTGCCAGCAGCCAAGTCCGGGGTTGGGGGCACTACAATGAGCAGTTCTTC.

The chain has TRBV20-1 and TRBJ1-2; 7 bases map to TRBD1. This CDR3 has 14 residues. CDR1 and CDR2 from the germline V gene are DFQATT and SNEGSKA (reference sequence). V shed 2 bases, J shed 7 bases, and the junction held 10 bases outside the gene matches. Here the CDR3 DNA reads TGCAGTGCTAGAAACAGGGGCGCTCAGGGTGGCTACACCTTC. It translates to CSARNRGAQGGYTF.

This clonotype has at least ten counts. CDR3 nucleotide sequence: TGTGCCAGCAGCCGAGCGACAGGGGGCCGTGGCAATCAGCCCCAGCATTTT. It yields the protein CASSRATGGRGNQPQHF. V gene TRBV28 combines with J gene TRBJ1-5; the match to TRBD1 covers 10 bases. The CDR3 length is 17 residues. Trimming removed 6 bases from V and 2 bases from J; junction bases left unmatched: 10. CDR1 MDHEN and CDR2 SYDVKM come from the germline V gene.

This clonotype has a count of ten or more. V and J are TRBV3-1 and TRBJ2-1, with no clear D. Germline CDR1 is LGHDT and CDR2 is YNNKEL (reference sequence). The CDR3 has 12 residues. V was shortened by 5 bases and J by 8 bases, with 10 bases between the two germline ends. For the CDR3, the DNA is TGTGCCAGCAGCTACCTAGAGGATGAGCAGTTCTTC. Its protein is CASSYLEDEQFF.

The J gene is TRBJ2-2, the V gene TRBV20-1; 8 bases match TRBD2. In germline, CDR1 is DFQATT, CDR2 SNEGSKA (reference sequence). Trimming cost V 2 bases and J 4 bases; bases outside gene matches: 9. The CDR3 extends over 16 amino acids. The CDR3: CSARPSAGDSTGELFF. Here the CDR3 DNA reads TGCAGTGCTAGACCATCAGCGGGGGACTCCACCGGGGAGCTGTTTTTT.

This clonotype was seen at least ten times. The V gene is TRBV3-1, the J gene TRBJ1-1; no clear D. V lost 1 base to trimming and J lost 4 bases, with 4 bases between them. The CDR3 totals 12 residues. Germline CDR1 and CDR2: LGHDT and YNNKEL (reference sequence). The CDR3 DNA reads TGTGCCAGCAGCCAAGCCGGCACTGAAGCTTTCTTT. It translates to CASSQAGTEAFF.

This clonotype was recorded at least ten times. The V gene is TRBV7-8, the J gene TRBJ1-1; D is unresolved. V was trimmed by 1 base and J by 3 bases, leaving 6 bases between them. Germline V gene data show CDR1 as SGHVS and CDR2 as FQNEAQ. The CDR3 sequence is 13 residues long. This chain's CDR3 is CASSLEGHTEAFF. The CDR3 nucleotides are TGTGCCAGCAGCTTAGAGGGCCACACTGAAGCTTTCTTT.

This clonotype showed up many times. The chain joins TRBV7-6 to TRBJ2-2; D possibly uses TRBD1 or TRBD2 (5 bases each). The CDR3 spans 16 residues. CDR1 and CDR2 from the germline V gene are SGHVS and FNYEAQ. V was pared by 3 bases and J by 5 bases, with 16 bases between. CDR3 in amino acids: CASSFAGTAKTGELFF. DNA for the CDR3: TGTGCCAGCAGCTTCGCCGGGACGGCCAAAACCGGGGAGCTGTTTTTT.

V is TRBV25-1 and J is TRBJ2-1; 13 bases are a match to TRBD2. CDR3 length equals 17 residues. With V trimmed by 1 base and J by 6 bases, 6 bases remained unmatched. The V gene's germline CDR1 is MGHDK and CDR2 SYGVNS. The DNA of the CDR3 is TGTGCCAGCAGTGAATTGGAGGGGACTAGCGGGATCAATGAGCAGTTCTTC. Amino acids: CASSELEGTSGINEQFF.